Each of the 17 T cell receptor beta chains below was sequenced from the same sample in a study of cytomegalovirus exposure and HLA in healthy donors. The PCR used 60 Vbeta and 13 Jbeta primers. Libraries were prepared by immunoSEQ multiplex PCR; TCRdb keeps only in-frame clonotypes and omits some of them. The sample includes 120,000 or so clones, about three quarters of them seen just once. What was sequenced was PBMCs. The receptors here all came from a female donor in good health and CMV-seronegative.

V usage is TRBV30 and J usage is TRBJ1-6; 8 positions match TRBD1. The CDR3 runs to 15 residues. Trimming removed 1 base from V and 10 bases from J; junction bases left unmatched: 9. CDR1 GTSNPN and CDR2 SVGIG come from the germline V gene (reference sequence). CDR3 loop: CAWSALGQGGSPLHF. Here the CDR3 DNA reads TGTGCCTGGAGTGCCCTTGGACAGGGAGGCTCACCCCTCCACTTT.

V gene TRBV7-9 combines with J gene TRBJ2-6, with 7 bases aligning to TRBD2. In germline, CDR1 is SEHNR, CDR2 FQNEAQ (reference sequence). The CDR3 runs 16 residues. Trimming took 5 bases from V and 0 from J; bases not matched to a gene: 4. CDR3 in DNA: TGTGCCAGCAGCGGACTAGTCACCTCTGGGGCCAACGTCCTGACTTTC. Its protein product is CASSGLVTSGANVLTF.

This chain connects TRBV2 to TRBJ2-1; 10 bases agree with TRBD2. Germline CDR1 reads SNHLY; CDR2 reads FYNNEI. V trimming: 3 bases; J trimming: 5 bases; junction bases outside the gene matches: 10. This CDR3 is built from 17 residues. The CDR3 loop reads CASSDRTSGKKNNEQFF. For the CDR3, the DNA is TGTGCCAGCAGTGACCGGACTAGCGGTAAAAAAAACAATGAGCAGTTCTTC.

The V gene is TRBV5-4, the J gene TRBJ1-4; TRBD1 matches 9 bases. Germline CDR1 is SGHNT and CDR2 is YYREEE (reference sequence). The CDR3 spans 14 residues. The ends lost 3 bases at V and 8 bases at J; junction bases unmatched: 5. The CDR3 here is CASSSDRGSEKLFF. CDR3 sequence (DNA): TGTGCCAGCAGCTCCGACAGGGGGAGCGAAAAACTGTTTTTT.

The genes are TRBV30 and TRBJ1-1, with 7 bases aligning to TRBD1. The V gene's germline CDR1 is GTSNPN and CDR2 SVGIG (reference sequence). Trimming removed 4 bases from V and 1 base from J; junction bases left unmatched: 12. This CDR3 is 16 amino acids long. The CDR3 nucleotides read TGTGCCTGGAAAGGGGCCAGGACAGGACCGAACACTGAAGCTTTCTTT. As protein: CAWKGARTGPNTEAFF.

This chain uses TRBV10-3 with TRBJ2-5; D is perhaps TRBD2 (6 bases). The DNA matches TRBJ2-7 better at its end, which makes the J call doubtful. Germline lookup yields CDR1 ENHRY and CDR2 SYGVKD. The CDR3 is 14 amino acids. The CDR3 protein is CAISEIEGRSEQYF. In DNA form, the CDR3 reads TGTGCCATCAGTGAGATAGAAGGGAGGAGCGAGCAGTACTTC.

The J gene is TRBJ2-3, the V gene TRBV21-1; the table's D gene call, TRBD1, was not cross checked with the DNA. TRBV21-1 is reported as a pseudogene. There are 15 residues in the CDR3. CDR3 in amino acids: CASETGQGGTDTQYF. The CDR3, as DNA: TGTGCCAGCGAAACTGGACAGGGGGGCACAGATACGCAGTATTTT.

This chain links TRBV9 with TRBJ2-5, with 9 bases fitting TRBD2. The V segment lost 0 bases and the J segment 5 bases; nucleotides outside the gene matches: 14. The CDR3 runs to 18 residues. Germline CDR1 is SGDLS and CDR2 is YYNGEE. The CDR3 coding sequence is TGTGCCAGCAGCGTAGCTGGGGCGGGAGGGCCTGCTGGGGAGACCCAGTACTTC. Translated: CASSVAGAGGPAGETQYF.

V is TRBV19 and J is TRBJ2-1; D perhaps matches TRBD1 (5 bases). This CDR3 spans 12 amino acids. V lost 2 bases to trimming and J lost 6 bases, with 5 bases between them. Germline lookup yields CDR1 LNHDA and CDR2 SQIVND (reference sequence). CDR3 sequence: CASSITGNEQFF. CDR3 nucleotide sequence: TGTGCCAGTAGTATAACAGGCAATGAGCAGTTCTTC.

The chain joins TRBV28 to TRBJ1-5; D might be TRBD1 (6 bases). Germline assignment: CDR1 MDHEN and CDR2 SYDVKM. V was trimmed by 5 bases and J by 0 bases, leaving 23 bases between them. CDR3 length: 19 amino acids. CDR3 sequence (DNA): TGTGCCAGCAGTGACCCTCCGGACAGCTTCTTATATAGCAATCAGCCCCAGCATTTT. This sequence encodes CASSDPPDSFLYSNQPQHF.

The J gene is TRBJ1-3, the V gene TRBV28; possibly TRBD1 for D (6 bases). The CDR3 is 17 amino acids. Germline values: CDR1 MDHEN, CDR2 SYDVKM. V lost 5 bases, J lost 0 bases, and 17 bases lay in between. In DNA form, the CDR3 reads TGTGCCAGCAGTGCAACTCCGGTGACAGGCTCTGGAAACACCATATATTTT. Protein: CASSATPVTGSGNTIYF.

The chain has TRBV7-8 and TRBJ2-7, with D possibly being TRBD1 (6 bases). Trimming removed 1 base at V and 5 bases at J, with 15 bases between. Per the germline V gene, CDR1 is SGHVS and CDR2 is FQNEAQ. This CDR3 has 15 residues. Here the CDR3 reads CASSLGGGFQHEQYF. As DNA, the CDR3 is TGTGCCAGCAGCTTAGGAGGGGGTTTTCAGCACGAGCAGTACTTC.

The chain carries TRBV5-1 and TRBJ2-2, with 7 bases aligning to TRBD1. From germline, CDR1 is SGHRS and CDR2 YFSETQ. Germline trimming cut 0 bases from V and 5 bases from J; bases unmatched to any gene: 13. This CDR3 spans 18 amino acids. CDR3 nucleotides: TGCGCCAGCAGCTTGGAAGACAGGGCGGGCCCGAGTACCGGGGAGCTGTTTTTT. This gives the protein CASSLEDRAGPSTGELFF.

This chain joins TRBV10-3 and TRBJ2-1, with 8 nucleotides matching TRBD1. The CDR3 has 15 amino acids. Looked up from germline, CDR1 is ENHRY and CDR2 is SYGVKD. V lost 0 bases, J lost 4 bases, and 2 bases stayed unmatched. CDR3 bases: TGTGCCATCAGTGAGTCCCAGGGGGCTTACAATGAGCAGTTCTTC. Protein: CAISESQGAYNEQFF.

The chain employs TRBV27 and TRBJ2-5, with TRBD2 matching over 9 bases. V gave up 2 bases and J gave up 1 base; unmatched junction bases: 2. The CDR3 is made up of 15 amino acids. Germline CDR1 and CDR2: MNHEY and SMNVEV (reference sequence). The CDR3 protein is CASSLLAGRQETQYF. The CDR3 coding sequence is TGTGCCAGCAGTTTACTAGCGGGACGCCAAGAGACCCAGTACTTC.

This chain's CDR3 is CASSLRLASPETQYF. The CDR3 coding sequence is TGTGCCAGCAGTTTAAGACTAGCGAGTCCAGAGACCCAGTACTTC. V and J are TRBV27 and TRBJ2-5; TRBD2 matches 8 bases. This CDR3 contains 15 residues. Germline values: CDR1 MNHEY, CDR2 SMNVEV (reference sequence). The junction had 6 bases not matched to a gene; V was cut back by 2 bases and J by 4 bases.

This clone was counted a few times. The chain uses TRBV2 and TRBJ1-1; tentatively, D is TRBD1 (6 bases). The CDR3 spans 15 residues. The V gene lost 2 bases and the J gene lost 0 bases, with 10 bases spanning the gap. The germline gives CDR1 SNHLY, CDR2 FYNNEI. The CDR3 DNA follows: TGTGCCAGCAGTGAACAGGGGATAATGAACACTGAAGCTTTCTTT. It translates to CASSEQGIMNTEAFF. The whole variable domain, remainder taken from reference TRBV2 and TRBJ1-1, is EPEVTQTPSHQVTQMGQEVILRCVPISNHLYFYWYRQILGQKVEFLVSFYNNEISEKSEIFDDQFSVERPDGSNFTLKIRSTKLEDSAMYFCASSEQGIMNTEAFFGQGTRLTVV.